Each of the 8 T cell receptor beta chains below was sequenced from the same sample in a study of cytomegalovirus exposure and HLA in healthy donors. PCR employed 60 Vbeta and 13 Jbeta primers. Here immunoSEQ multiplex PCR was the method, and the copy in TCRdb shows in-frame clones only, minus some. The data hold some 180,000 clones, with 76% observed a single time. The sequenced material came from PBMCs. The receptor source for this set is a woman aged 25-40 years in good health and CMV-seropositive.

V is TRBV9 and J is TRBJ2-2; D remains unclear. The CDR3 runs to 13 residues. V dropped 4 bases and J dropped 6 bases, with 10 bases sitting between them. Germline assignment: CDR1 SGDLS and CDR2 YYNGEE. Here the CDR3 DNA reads TGTGCCAGCAGCCCTCCGTTGTCCGGGGAGCTGTTTTTT. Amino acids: CASSPPLSGELFF.

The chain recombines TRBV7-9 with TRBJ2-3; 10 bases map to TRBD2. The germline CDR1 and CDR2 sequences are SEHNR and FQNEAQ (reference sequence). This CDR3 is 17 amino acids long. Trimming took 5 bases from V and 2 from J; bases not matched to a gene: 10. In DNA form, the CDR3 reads TGTGCCAGCAGCCCCGGGACTAGCGAGAGGGCCACAGATACGCAGTATTTT. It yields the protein CASSPGTSERATDTQYF. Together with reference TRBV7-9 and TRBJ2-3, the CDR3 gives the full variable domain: DTGVSQNPRHKITKRGQNVTFRCDPISEHNRLYWYRQTLGQGPEFLTYFQNEAQLEKSRLLSDRFSAERPKGSFSTLEIQRTEQGDSAMYLCASSPGTSERATDTQYFGPGTRLTVL.

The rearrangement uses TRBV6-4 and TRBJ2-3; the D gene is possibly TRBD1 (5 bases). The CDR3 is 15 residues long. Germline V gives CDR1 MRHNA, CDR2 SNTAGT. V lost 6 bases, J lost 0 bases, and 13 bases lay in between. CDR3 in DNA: TGTGCCAGCAGCACAGGAGCCTCTAGCACAGATACGCAGTATTTT. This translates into CASSTGASSTDTQYF.

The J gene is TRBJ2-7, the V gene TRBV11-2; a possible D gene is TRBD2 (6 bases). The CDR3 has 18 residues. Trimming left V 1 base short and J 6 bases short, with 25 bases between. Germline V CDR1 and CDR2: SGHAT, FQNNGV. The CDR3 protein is CASSLGIPSGSQRVEQYF. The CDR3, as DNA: TGTGCCAGCAGCTTAGGAATCCCCTCCGGGAGTCAAAGGGTCGAGCAGTACTTC.

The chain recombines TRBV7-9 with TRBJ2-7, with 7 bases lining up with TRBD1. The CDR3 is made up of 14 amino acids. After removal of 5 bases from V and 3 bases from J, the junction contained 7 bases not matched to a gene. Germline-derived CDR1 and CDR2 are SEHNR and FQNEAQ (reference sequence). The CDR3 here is CASSPRQGYYEQYF. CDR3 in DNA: TGTGCCAGCAGCCCCCGACAGGGCTACTACGAGCAGTACTTC.

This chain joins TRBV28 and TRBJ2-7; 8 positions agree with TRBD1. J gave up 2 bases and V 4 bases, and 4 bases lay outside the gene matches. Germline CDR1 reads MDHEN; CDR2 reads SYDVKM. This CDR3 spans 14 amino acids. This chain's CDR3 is CASSSPGGAYEQYF. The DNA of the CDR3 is TGTGCCAGCAGTTCACCAGGGGGCGCCTACGAGCAGTACTTC. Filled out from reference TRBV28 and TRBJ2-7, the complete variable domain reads DVKVTQSSRYLVKRTGEKVFLECVQDMDHENMFWYRQDPGLGLRLIYFSYDVKMKEKGDIPEGYSVSREKKERFSLILESASTNQTSMYLCASSSPGGAYEQYFGPGTRLTVT.

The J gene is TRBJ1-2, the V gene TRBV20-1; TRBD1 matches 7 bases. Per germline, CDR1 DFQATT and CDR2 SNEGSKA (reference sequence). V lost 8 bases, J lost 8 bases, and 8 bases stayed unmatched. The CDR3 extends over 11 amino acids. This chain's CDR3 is CSIDRERGYTF. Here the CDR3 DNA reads TGCAGTATAGACAGGGAACGCGGCTACACCTTC.

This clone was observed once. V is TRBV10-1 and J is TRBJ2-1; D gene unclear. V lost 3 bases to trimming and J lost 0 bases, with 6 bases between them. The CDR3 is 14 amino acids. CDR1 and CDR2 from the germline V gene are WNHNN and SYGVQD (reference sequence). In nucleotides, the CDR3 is TGCGCCAGCAGTGACACCAGCTCCTACAATGAGCAGTTCTTC. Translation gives CASSDTSSYNEQFF.